The sequence of this T cell receptor beta chain was determined in a study of siplizumab effects on memory and regulatory T cells. General study results and limits: Proliferating siplizumab-culture Treg suppressive function went unconfirmed.

CDR1 and CDR2 (germline): KGHSH, LQKENI. This CDR3 region has 15 residues. Trimming shortened V by 0 bases and J by 2 bases, and 11 bases separated the two germline ends. Some clones are missing from TCRdb's copy, which holds only in-frame ones; the method was immunoSEQ multiplex PCR. The sample holds tens of thousands of clones, over 80% seen once. Of note for this clone: Antigen unknown.

The sample consisted of memory CD4+ T cells sorted from blood. This chain connects TRBV18 to TRBJ2-7; D call uncertain. The sequence was obtained from a human donor in good health. This CDR3 is CASSPPNPSAYEQYF. The CDR3 region has the DNA TGTGCCAGCTCACCACCGAACCCATCTGCCTACGAGCAGTACTTC.